This TCR beta chain originates from a study of cytomegalovirus exposure and HLA in healthy donors. The CDR3 sequence is 14 residues long. V lost 1 base and J lost 3, with 8 bases in between. Germline values: CDR1 SGDLS, CDR2 YYNGEE. Amplification used 60 Vbeta primers and 13 Jbeta primers. The method was immunoSEQ multiplex PCR; TCRdb's version includes in-frame clones alone and lacks a portion of them. This sample yields approximately 110,000 clones, of which approximately 80% are seen a single time; 2.5% belongs to the top ten. The chain has TRBV9 and TRBJ1-3; D gene unclear. The sample taken for sequencing was PBMCs. The sequence was collected from a woman aged 18 to 35 in good health and CMV-seronegative. CDR3 coding DNA: TGTGCCAGCAGCGTACAGGTCGGTGGAAACACCATATATTTT. This encodes CASSVQVGGNTIYF.